This record concerns one TCR beta chain sequence. Its antigen remains unidentified. CDR3 length equals 14 residues. Unmatched junction bases numbered 5, after V lost 5 bases and J lost 4 bases. Per germline, CDR1 SEHNR and CDR2 FQNEAQ (reference sequence). Treatment specified: roughly 10-day PBMC culture with coronavirus spike peptide pools or control peptides (ViraFEST assay). This entry belongs to a study of vaccination and CD4 T cells after COVID-19. Oncomine TCR Beta short-read sequencing was applied to DNA from cultured CD4+ T cells. A single record per CDR3 protein comes from TCRdb applying MiXCR to the PCR reads. Of about 20,000 distinct CDR3 sequences in the sample, 45% to 60% are singletons; the top ten hold less than 7%.

This chain joins TRBV7-9 and TRBJ1-2, with 9 bases that match TRBD1. This TCR was recovered from a human donor who had recovered from COVID-19. The specimen sequenced was CD4+ T cells from blood, cultured in vitro. The CDR3 region is CASSPGQGVYGYTF. The CDR3 nucleotides read TGTGCCAGCAGCCCGGGACAGGGTGTCTATGGCTACACCTTC.